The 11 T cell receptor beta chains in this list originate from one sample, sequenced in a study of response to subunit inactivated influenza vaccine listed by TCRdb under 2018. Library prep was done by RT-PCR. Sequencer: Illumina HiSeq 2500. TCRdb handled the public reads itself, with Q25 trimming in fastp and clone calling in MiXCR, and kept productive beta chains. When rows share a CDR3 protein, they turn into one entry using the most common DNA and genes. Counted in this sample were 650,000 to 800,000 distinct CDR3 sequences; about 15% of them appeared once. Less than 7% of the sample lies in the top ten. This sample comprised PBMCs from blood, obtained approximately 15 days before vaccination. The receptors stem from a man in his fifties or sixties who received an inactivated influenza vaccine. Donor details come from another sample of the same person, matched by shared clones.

The CDR3 spells CASSGRRLASSYNEQFF. The CDR3 DNA follows: TGTGCCAGCAGTGGCCGGAGACTAGCGAGCTCCTACAATGAGCAGTTCTTC. The chain couples TRBV2 to TRBJ2-1; 8 nucleotides match TRBD2. The trim removed 4 bases at V and 0 bases at J, leaving 8 bases unmatched. This CDR3 contains 17 residues. CDR1 and CDR2 from the germline V gene are SNHLY and FYNNEI.

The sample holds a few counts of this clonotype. CDR3 protein: CASSAGPNSYNEQFF. The DNA for the CDR3 is TGCGCCAGCAGCGCGGGACCCAACTCCTACAATGAGCAGTTCTTC. The V call is TRBV5-1, the J call TRBJ2-1; possible D gene TRBD2, 6 bases. This CDR3 contains 15 residues. The V end lost 4 bases, the J end lost 0 bases, and 11 bases lay between the germline ends. Germline-derived CDR1 and CDR2 are SGHRS and YFSETQ.

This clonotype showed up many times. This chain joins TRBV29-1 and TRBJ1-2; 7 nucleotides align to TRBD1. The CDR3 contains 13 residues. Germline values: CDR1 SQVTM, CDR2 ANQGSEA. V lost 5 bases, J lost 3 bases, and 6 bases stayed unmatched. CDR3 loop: CSVSAGGDYGYTF. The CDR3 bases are TGCAGCGTTTCGGCAGGGGGGGACTATGGCTACACCTTC.

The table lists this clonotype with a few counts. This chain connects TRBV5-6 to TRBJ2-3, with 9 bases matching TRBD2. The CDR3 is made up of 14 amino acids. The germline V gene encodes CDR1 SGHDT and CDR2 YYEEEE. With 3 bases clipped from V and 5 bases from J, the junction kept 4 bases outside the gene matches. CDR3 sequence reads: CASSSWTSEDTQYF. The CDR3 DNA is TGTGCCAGCAGCTCCTGGACTAGCGAAGATACGCAGTATTTT.

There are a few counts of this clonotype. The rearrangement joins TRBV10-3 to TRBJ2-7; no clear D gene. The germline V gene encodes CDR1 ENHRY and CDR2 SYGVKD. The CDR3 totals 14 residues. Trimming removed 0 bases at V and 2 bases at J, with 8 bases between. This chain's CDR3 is CAISESLPTYEQYF. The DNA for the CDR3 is TGTGCCATCAGTGAGTCACTTCCTACCTACGAGCAGTACTTC.

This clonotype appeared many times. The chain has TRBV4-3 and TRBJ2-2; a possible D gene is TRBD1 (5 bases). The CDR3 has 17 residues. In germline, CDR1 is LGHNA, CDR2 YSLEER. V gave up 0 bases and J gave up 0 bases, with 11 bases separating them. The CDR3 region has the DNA TGCGCCAGCAGCCAAGAGCAGACAGTCGCGAACACCGGGGAGCTGTTTTTT. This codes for CASSQEQTVANTGELFF.

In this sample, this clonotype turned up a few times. The CDR3 is CSASPYRGLRYNEQFF. CDR3 DNA sequence: TGCAGTGCTAGTCCCTACAGGGGGCTAAGGTACAATGAGCAGTTCTTC. V and J are TRBV20-1 and TRBJ2-1, with 9 bases identical to TRBD1. J lost 4 bases, V lost 3 bases, and 10 bases had no gene match. Germline CDR1 DFQATT, CDR2 SNEGSKA (reference sequence). This CDR3 is 16 amino acids long.

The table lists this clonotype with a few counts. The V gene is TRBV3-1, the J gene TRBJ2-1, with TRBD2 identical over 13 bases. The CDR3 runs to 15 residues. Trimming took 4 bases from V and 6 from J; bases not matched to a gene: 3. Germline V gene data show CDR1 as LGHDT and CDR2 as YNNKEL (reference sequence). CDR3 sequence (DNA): TGTGCCAGCAGCCGCACTAGCGGGAGGGGCAATGAGCAGTTCTTC. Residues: CASSRTSGRGNEQFF.

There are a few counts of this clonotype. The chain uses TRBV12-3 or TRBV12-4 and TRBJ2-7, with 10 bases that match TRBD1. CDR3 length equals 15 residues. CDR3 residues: CGQGRGTGEFWRWYF. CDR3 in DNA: TGTGGCCAGGGTAGGGGGACAGGGGAATTTTGGCGTTGGTACTTC.

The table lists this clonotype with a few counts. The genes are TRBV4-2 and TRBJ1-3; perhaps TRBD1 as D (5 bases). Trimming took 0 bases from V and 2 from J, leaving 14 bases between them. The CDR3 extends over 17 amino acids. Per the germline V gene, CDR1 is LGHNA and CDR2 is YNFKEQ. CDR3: CASSQERIGAAGNTIYF. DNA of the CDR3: TGTGCCAGCAGCCAAGAACGGATCGGGGCTGCTGGAAACACCATATATTTT.

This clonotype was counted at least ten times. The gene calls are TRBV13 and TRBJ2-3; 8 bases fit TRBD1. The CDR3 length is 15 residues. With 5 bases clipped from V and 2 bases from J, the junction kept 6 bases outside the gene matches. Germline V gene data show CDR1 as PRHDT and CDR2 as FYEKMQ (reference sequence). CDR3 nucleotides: TGTGCCAGCAGCCCGAGGACAGGGCTCACAGATACGCAGTATTTT. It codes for CASSPRTGLTDTQYF.